These 28 T cell receptor beta chains originate from one sample sequenced in a study of CD8 T cells in Susac syndrome. Reverse transcription of roughly 0.5 to 1 ug RNA was carried out with random hexamers. TCRdb itself ran the immunoSEQ multiplex PCR reads through MiXCR, one entry per CDR3 protein. The sample holds some 190,000 distinct CDR3 sequences; roughly 92% are singletons and the top ten take 0.1%. The sequencing sample was made of CD4+ T cells from PBMCs. These receptors all come from a human donor in good health.

J is TRBJ1-5 and V is TRBV6-6, with a possible D match to TRBD1 (5 bases). V shed 6 bases and J shed 0 bases, with 12 bases lying between them. The CDR3 spans 15 residues. Germline V lookup: CDR1 MNHNY, CDR2 SVGAGI (reference sequence). The CDR3 nucleotides read TGTGCCAGCAGGAGGGGAGTAAATAGCAATCAGCCCCAGCATTTT. It specifies CASRRGVNSNQPQHF.

The chain joins TRBV6-1 to TRBJ2-7; TRBD1 is a possible D gene (5 bases). V was cut by 4 bases and J by 3 bases, with 10 bases left in between. CDR3 size: 13 residues. The germline gives CDR1 MNHNS, CDR2 SASEGT. The CDR3 loop is CASSAIGDYEQYV. The CDR3 DNA reads TGTGCCAGCAGTGCGATAGGGGACTACGAGCAGTACGTC.

This chain uses TRBV28 with TRBJ2-7; 10 nucleotides agree with TRBD1. The CDR3 consists of 15 residues. Germline assignment: CDR1 MDHEN and CDR2 SYDVKM. The J segment lost 2 bases and the V segment lost 10 bases, leaving 11 bases of the junction unmatched. The CDR3 DNA reads TGTGCCACCAAACCTCCCGGGACAGGGGCCTACGAGCAGTACTTC. Amino acid sequence: CATKPPGTGAYEQYF. Supplemented by reference TRBV28 and TRBJ2-7, the full variable domain reads DVKVTQSSRYLVKRTGEKVFLECVQDMDHENMFWYRQDPGLGLRLIYFSYDVKMKEKGDIPEGYSVSREKKERFSLILESASTNQTSMYLCATKPPGTGAYEQYFGPGTRLTVT.

This rearrangement joins TRBV28 to TRBJ2-7; the D gene is possibly TRBD1 (7 bases). Germline V gene sequence: CDR1 MDHEN, CDR2 SYDVKM. The germline V and J ends were trimmed by 6 bases and 1 base, with 13 bases remaining between them. There are 14 residues in the CDR3. In DNA form, the CDR3 reads TGTGCCAGCAGCCTGACAGGGAGGTCCTACGAGCAGTACGTC. Its protein product is CASSLTGRSYEQYV.

The chain employs TRBV7-6 and TRBJ1-4; D not resolved. The CDR3 runs 15 residues. CDR1 and CDR2 from the germline V gene are SGHVS and FNYEAQ. Trimming stripped 0 bases from V and 3 bases from J, with 8 bases between. CDR3 sequence (DNA): TGTGCCAGCAGCTTAGCGCTCGGGTCTAATGAAAAACTGTTTTTT. This sequence encodes CASSLALGSNEKLFF. The whole variable domain, remainder taken from reference TRBV7-6 and TRBJ1-4, is GAGVSQSPRYKVTKRGQDVALRCDPISGHVSLYWYRQALGQGPEFLTYFNYEAQQDKSGLPNDRFSAERPEGSISTLTIQRTEQRDSAMYRCASSLALGSNEKLFFGSGTQLSVL.

The chain employs TRBV2 and TRBJ2-2, with D tentatively TRBD2 (7 bases). The CDR3 covers 14 residues. V was clipped by 6 bases and J by 3 bases, with 11 bases between them. Germline V gene lookup returns CDR1 SNHLY and CDR2 FYNNEI. The CDR3 bases are TGTGCCAGCAGGAGGGGGGGGGACACCGGGGAGCTGTTTTTT. The encoded protein is CASRRGGDTGELFF.

The chain has TRBV28 and TRBJ1-6, with 7 bases fitting TRBD1. With 5 bases clipped from V and 5 bases from J, the junction kept 6 bases outside the gene matches. Germline values: CDR1 MDHEN, CDR2 SYDVKM. The length of the CDR3 is 15 residues. The CDR3 DNA reads as TGTGCCAGCAGTCCCCCGGGACAGAATAATTCACCCCTCCACTTT. Amino acids: CASSPPGQNNSPLHF.

This sequence joins TRBV5-1 and TRBJ1-1, with TRBD1 matching over 7 bases. Germline trimming cut 0 bases from V and 7 bases from J; bases unmatched to any gene: 15. The CDR3 loop spans 17 amino acids. CDR1 SGHRS and CDR2 YFSETQ come from the germline V gene. CDR3 loop: CASSLDVRDSPGGEAFF. For the CDR3, the DNA is TGCGCCAGCAGCTTGGACGTTCGGGACAGTCCCGGAGGTGAAGCTTTCTTT.

The chain employs TRBV12-3 or TRBV12-4 and TRBJ1-2, with a weak D call TRBD1 (6 bases). The CDR3 spans 13 residues. Trimming pared 2 bases from V and 4 bases from J, leaving 8 bases between. DNA for the CDR3: TGTGCCAGCAGTTTAATACAGGGCTATGGCTACACCTTC. This sequence encodes CASSLIQGYGYTF.

The chain employs TRBV6-5 and TRBJ2-2, with TRBD2 matching over 9 bases. Germline V gene sequence: CDR1 MNHEY, CDR2 SVGAGI. There are 18 residues in the CDR3. V lost 2 bases and J lost 2; bases outside the gene matches: 9. CDR3 DNA: TGTGCCAGCAGTTACCAGCAACTAGCGGGCACCAACACCGGGGAGCTGTTTTTT. Its protein is CASSYQQLAGTNTGELFF.

The gene calls are TRBV20-1 and TRBJ2-7, with D uncertain. Per germline, CDR1 DFQATT and CDR2 SNEGSKA (reference sequence). CDR3 length: 13 residues. V lost 4 bases and J lost 6, with 16 bases in between. Here the CDR3 DNA reads TGCAGTGCTACCGGGTCAGGTTTCCGCGAGCAGTACTTC. Translating gives CSATGSGFREQYF.

The chain carries TRBV4-3 and TRBJ2-3, with 12 nucleotides matching TRBD2. V trimming: 3 bases; J trimming: 5 bases; junction bases outside the gene matches: 6. CDR3 length equals 16 residues. Germline V CDR1 and CDR2: LGHNA, YSLEER. The CDR3 DNA reads TGCGCCAGCAGCCACGGACTAGCGGGGCCCTTAGATACGCAGTATTTT. Its translation is CASSHGLAGPLDTQYF.

This clonotype was counted a single time. The V call is TRBV4-1, the J call TRBJ2-3; D uncertain. Trimming removed 4 bases at V and 2 bases at J, with 16 bases between. There are 16 residues in the CDR3. Germline CDR1 MGHRA, CDR2 YSYEKL. Here the CDR3 reads CASSLKSSTATDTQYF. The CDR3 region has the DNA TGCGCCAGCAGCCTCAAGAGTAGCACGGCCACAGATACGCAGTATTTT.

The chain uses TRBV30 and TRBJ1-1, with D unresolved. CDR1 GTSNPN and CDR2 SVGIG come from the germline V gene (reference sequence). The CDR3 is 12 residues long. Trimming stripped 3 bases from V and 4 bases from J, with 9 bases between. Here the CDR3 DNA reads TGTGCCTGGAGGGGAGGGAGCACTGAAGCTTTCTTT. Translation gives CAWRGGSTEAFF.

The V call is TRBV10-3, the J call TRBJ2-7; tentative D call: TRBD1 (5 bases). Per the germline V gene, CDR1 is ENHRY and CDR2 is SYGVKD. V was clipped by 5 bases and J by 2 bases, with 10 bases between them. The CDR3 has 13 residues. The CDR3 loop reads CAISPQVTYEQYF. For the CDR3, the DNA is TGTGCCATCAGTCCACAGGTTACCTACGAGCAGTACTTC.

This clonotype was seen only once. This chain joins TRBV5-1 and TRBJ2-7; D unresolved. Trimming took 3 bases from V and 0 from J, leaving 10 bases between them. The CDR3 is 14 residues long. From germline, CDR1 is SGHRS and CDR2 YFSETQ. CDR3 in amino acids: CASSSLETSYEQYF. DNA for the CDR3: TGCGCCAGCAGCTCGCTAGAGACCTCCTACGAGCAGTACTTC.

This chain joins TRBV5-6 and TRBJ2-5; D possibly corresponds to TRBD1 (5 bases). V was trimmed by 5 bases and J by 1 base, leaving 9 bases between them. The CDR3 has 13 amino acids. The V gene's germline CDR1 is SGHDT and CDR2 YYEEEE. The CDR3 DNA sequence: TGTGCCAGCAGGCAGGGCCTCCAAGAGACCCAGTACTTC. This codes for CASRQGLQETQYF.

V gene TRBV5-1 combines with J gene TRBJ2-3, with D perhaps TRBD2 (5 bases). Trimming pared 4 bases from V and 6 bases from J, leaving 15 bases between. CDR3 size: 14 residues. CDR1 and CDR2 from the germline V gene are SGHRS and YFSETQ. CDR3 residues: CASSRALATDTQYF. The CDR3 nucleotides are TGCGCCAGCAGCCGAGCCCTAGCAACCGATACGCAGTATTTT. Drawing the rest from reference TRBV5-1 and TRBJ2-3, the complete variable domain is KAGVTQTPRYLIKTRGQQVTLSCSPISGHRSVSWYQQTPGQGLQFLFEYFSETQRNKGNFPGRFSGRQFSNSRSEMNVSTLELGDSALYLCASSRALATDTQYFGPGTRLTVL.

This chain uses TRBV12-3 or TRBV12-4 with TRBJ2-7, with 9 positions matching TRBD1. The CDR3 spans 15 residues. The J segment lost 8 bases and the V segment lost 5 bases, leaving 13 bases of the junction unmatched. For the CDR3, the DNA is TGTGCCAGCAGTCCTAGCGTGGGGGGACAGGGCAAGCAGTACTTC. Its translation: CASSPSVGGQGKQYF.

This chain joins TRBV28 and TRBJ1-3; tentatively, D is TRBD1 (6 bases). Per germline, CDR1 MDHEN and CDR2 SYDVKM. Trimming removed 8 bases from V and 8 bases from J, with 19 bases in between. CDR3 size: 14 residues. The CDR3 DNA reads TGTGCCAGCTGGAGCCCGGGGAAGGGGGACACCATATATTTT. It translates to CASWSPGKGDTIYF.

CDR3 nucleotides: TGTGCCAGCAGCTCCCTTACGGGAGATACGCAGTATTTT. This translates into CASSSLTGDTQYF. The chain employs TRBV11-3 and TRBJ2-3, with D unclear. Per germline, CDR1 SGHNT and CDR2 YENEEA. This CDR3 has 13 residues. V lost 4 bases and J lost 5, with 10 bases in between.

The chain combines TRBV18 with TRBJ1-1; TRBD1 agrees at 11 bases. The CDR3 length is 16 residues. CDR1 is KGHSH, CDR2 LQKENI, per germline. Losses at the gene ends were 4 bases for V and 1 base for J; bases not matched to a gene: 5. The CDR3 nucleotides are TGTGCCAGCTCACACGGGACAGGGGGGCCGAACACTGAAGCTTTCTTT. Protein product: CASSHGTGGPNTEAFF.

V gene TRBV4-1 combines with J gene TRBJ2-2; no clear D. V lost 7 bases and J lost 6, with 18 bases in between. This CDR3 contains 15 residues. The V gene's germline CDR1 is MGHRA and CDR2 YSYEKL. The CDR3 sequence is CASMDTDFHPGELFF. The CDR3 DNA reads as TGCGCCAGCATGGATACCGACTTCCACCCCGGGGAGCTGTTTTTT.

The rearrangement links TRBV2 to TRBJ2-1, with 8 bases lining up with TRBD2. Per the germline V gene, CDR1 is SNHLY and CDR2 is FYNNEI. With V trimmed by 6 bases and J by 7 bases, 8 bases remained unmatched. CDR3 length: 14 amino acids. Here the CDR3 reads CASSFWRGENEQFF. The CDR3 DNA follows: TGTGCCAGCAGCTTCTGGCGGGGGGAGAATGAGCAGTTCTTC. Using reference TRBV2 and TRBJ2-1 for the parts outside the CDR3, the full variable domain is EPEVTQTPSHQVTQMGQEVILRCVPISNHLYFYWYRQILGQKVEFLVSFYNNEISEKSEIFDDQFSVERPDGSNFTLKIRSTKLEDSAMYFCASSFWRGENEQFFGPGTRLTVL.

The CDR3 nucleotides read TGCAGCGTTGACTGGGCCCCGAACACTGAAGCTTTCTTT. Protein sequence: CSVDWAPNTEAFF. The V and J genes are TRBV29-1 and TRBJ1-1; D remains unclear. Trimming took off 3 bases at V and 1 base at J, with 9 bases between the two ends. The CDR3 extends over 13 amino acids. CDR1 is SQVTM, CDR2 ANQGSEA, per germline.

The chain employs TRBV3-1 and TRBJ1-3; D uncertain. The CDR3 is made up of 15 amino acids. The germline V and J ends were trimmed by 1 base and 1 base, with 8 bases remaining between them. The germline gives CDR1 LGHDT, CDR2 YNNKEL (reference sequence). The CDR3 loop reads CASSQGPGSGNTIYF. CDR3 bases: TGTGCCAGCAGCCAAGGTCCCGGATCTGGAAACACCATATATTTT.

This clonotype came up once. The rearrangement uses TRBV23-1 and TRBJ1-1, with 7 bases that match TRBD1. TRBV23-1 is placed among ORFs of uncertain function. This CDR3 spans 14 amino acids. V lost 0 bases, J lost 6 bases, and 4 bases stayed unmatched. For the CDR3, the DNA is TGCGCCAGCAGTCAATCGGGGCAGGGGGCTGAAGCTTTCTTT. Translating it yields CASSQSGQGAEAFF.

The genes are TRBV29-1 and TRBJ1-4, with D possibly being TRBD1 (5 bases). Trimming took 7 bases from V and 5 from J, leaving 17 bases between them. Germline loops: CDR1 SQVTM, CDR2 ANQGSEA. CDR3 length: 14 residues. The DNA of the CDR3 is TGCAGCGCCGCCGGGGGGAGGTCGAATGAAAAACTGTTTTTT. This gives the protein CSAAGGRSNEKLFF.